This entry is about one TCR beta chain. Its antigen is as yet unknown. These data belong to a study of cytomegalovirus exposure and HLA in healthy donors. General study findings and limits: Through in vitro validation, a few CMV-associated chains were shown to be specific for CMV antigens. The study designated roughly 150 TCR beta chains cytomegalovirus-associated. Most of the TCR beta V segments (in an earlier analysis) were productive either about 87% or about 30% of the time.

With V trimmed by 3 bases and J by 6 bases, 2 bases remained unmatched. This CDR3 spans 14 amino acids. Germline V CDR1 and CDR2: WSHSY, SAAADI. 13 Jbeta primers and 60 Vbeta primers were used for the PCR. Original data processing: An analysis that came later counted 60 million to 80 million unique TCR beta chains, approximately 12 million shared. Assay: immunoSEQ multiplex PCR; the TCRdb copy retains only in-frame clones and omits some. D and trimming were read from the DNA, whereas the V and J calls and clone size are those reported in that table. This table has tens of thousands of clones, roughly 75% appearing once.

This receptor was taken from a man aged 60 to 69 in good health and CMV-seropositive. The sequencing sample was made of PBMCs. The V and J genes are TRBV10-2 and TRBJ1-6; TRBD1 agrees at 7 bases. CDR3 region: CASSEGDSNSPLHF. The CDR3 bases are TGCGCCAGCAGTGAAGGGGACAGTAATTCACCCCTCCACTTT.